This TCR beta chain was identified in a study of cytomegalovirus exposure and HLA in healthy donors. Germline CDR1 reads MNHEY; CDR2 reads SMNVEV (reference sequence). V gave up 1 base and J gave up 3 bases, with 10 bases separating them. This CDR3 is built from 14 residues. Study-wide findings and caveats: TRBV6-2, TRBV6-3 and some other V segments were unresolvable in 87-base-pair reads. Upon later analysis, HLA-associated TCR beta chains proved more clonally expanded than other, equally common chains. Researchers reportedly found TCR beta sequences accurately predicted most subjects' HLA-A and HLA-B alleles.

Comments on this clone: Its antigen is as yet unknown.

With 60 Vbeta and 13 Jbeta primers, the PCR was carried out. The repertoire was sequenced with immunoSEQ multiplex PCR; TCRdb's copy has only in-frame clones and lacks some. The sample records 150,000 or so clones, more than 60% being singletons. This receptor was taken from a middle-aged woman in good health and CMV-seronegative. The material sequenced was PBMCs. The chain is built from TRBV27 and TRBJ2-7; a possible D gene is TRBD1 (5 bases). The CDR3 DNA is TGTGCCAGCAGTTTATTCGGCAGGGACTACGAGCAGTACTTC. It specifies CASSLFGRDYEQYF.